This TCR beta chain derives from a study of cytomegalovirus exposure and HLA in healthy donors. Study results and caveats: In an earlier analysis, in approximately 570 donors, most V segments appeared productive either ~87% or ~30% of the time.

In regard to this clone: Its target is not known.

The CDR3 is made up of 14 amino acids. V trimming: 6 bases; J trimming: 7 bases; junction bases outside the gene matches: 6. Germline CDR1 is MNHEY and CDR2 is SMNVEV (reference sequence). The primer mix had 60 Vbeta and 13 Jbeta primers. The method was immunoSEQ multiplex PCR; TCRdb's version includes in-frame clones alone and lacks a portion of them. The table lists about 180,000 clones, roughly 78% of them singletons. The sequenced sample consisted of PBMCs. V usage is TRBV27 and J usage is TRBJ2-1, with TRBD2 identical over 10 bases. The receptor's source is a woman in her thirties or forties in good health and CMV-seronegative. The CDR3 nucleotides read TGTGCCAGCAGGCTAGCGGGGGCTGGGAATGAGCAGTTCTTC. It is translated as CASRLAGAGNEQFF.